This T cell receptor (beta chain) was sequenced during a study of tumor-infiltrating lymphocytes in primary liver carcinoma. CDR3 length equals 16 residues. CDR1 is SGHRS and CDR2 is YFSETQ in the germline V gene. V lost 4 bases and J lost 4, with 19 bases in between. Constant-region priming of about 520 ng total RNA yielded TCR beta cDNA. Libraries of TCR beta came from three nested multiplex PCR rounds with slightly modified ARM-PCR. PCR rounds one and two used TRBV1-TRBV30 forward primers with a C-beta reverse primer for about 11 cycles each. MiXCR, applied by TCRdb to the multiplex PCR reads, yields one record per CDR3 protein. The data show 45,000 or so distinct CDR3 sequences, about 73% seen once. The approximately 20-31 mg bulk tissue piece was not sorted before simultaneous RNA and DNA extraction.

The chain recombines TRBV5-1 with TRBJ2-3; the D is unclear. The specimen was liver tumor tissue from sampling region 2. As for subset: tumor region T2, inferior pole. The receptor's source is a man aged 35-49 years with primary liver carcinoma and hepatitis B virus infection. CDR3 in amino acids: CASSLNGRASADTQYF. The CDR3 DNA reads as TGCGCCAGCAGCCTCAATGGGCGAGCCAGCGCAGATACGCAGTATTTT.